The TCR beta chain under discussion was sequenced for a study of T cells in Graves' hyperthyroidism and ophthalmopathy (dated by TCRdb to about 2019). Regarding the research as a whole: Peripheral blood was collected at initial diagnosis, before any treatment. To identify distinguishing TCR V-J signatures, a discovery cohort of about a hundred patients was used, comprising some 45 with Graves' ophthalmopathy and around 60 with stable Graves' hyperthyroidism. Prospective prediction of ophthalmopathy was tested in an independent validation cohort of about 19 hyperthyroidism patients and 17 patients who later progressed to ophthalmopathy. For training and testing, the roughly 100 patients in the discovery cohort were randomly divided in a 7:3 ratio. The study also compared thyroid tissue and blood T-cell repertoires from several Graves' hyperthyroidism patients. Following sampling, methimazole starting at 30 mg daily was given to hyperthyroidism patients, and high-dose intravenous methylprednisolone was given to ophthalmopathy patients. TCR Vbeta CDR3 sequencing of 120 to 150 peripheral blood samples (over 40 ophthalmopathy, about 74 hyperthyroidism and roughly 17 progressor patients) is reported in the paper.

Moderately to severely active disease, a Clinical Activity Score of at least 3, a NOSPECS grade of at least 4, and a duration under 3 months were present in ophthalmopathy patients. Any patient with an uncontrolled infection, another autoimmune disease, pregnancy or lactation was excluded. Diagnoses relied on clinical symptoms, serum thyroxine and TRAb, thyroid ultrasound and orbital computed tomography. PBMCs were isolated from about 9 ml of fresh peripheral blood by Ficoll-Paque density gradient centrifugation. Total RNA was extracted with Trizol reagent, and quality was checked on an Agilent 2100 Bioanalyzer. TCR beta CDR3 regions were amplified from RNA transcripts. The TCR CDR3 was subjected to a first round of RT-PCR using the HTBI primer set and the Qiagen OneStep RT-PCR kit. Libraries were constructed in a second round of multiplex PCR, after which size selection and purification were carried out. Paired-end sequencing of the libraries was performed with 100 bp reads on an Illumina HiSeq2000. The authors' analysis ran thus. SOAPnuke was used to process the raw data, removing reads that contained adapters or uncalled bases, had a mean Phred below 15, or lacked an exact match to the constant primer or identifier. COPE v1.2.5 was used to merge high-quality paired reads, and clonotypes were defined as unique nucleotide sequences. MiTCR v1.1 was used to align the clonotypes against IMGT TRBV, TRBD and TRBJ reference segments. The analysis included only V-J combinations with a frequency above 0.0001, which together covered about 99% of the repertoires. A TCS score was defined as the ratio of F50 (clonal expansion) to E x V (chaos), with BLOSUM62-based TCRdist applied between CDR3 peptides within each V-J. Welch's t-statistics and random forest reduced approximately 520 V-J features to about 13, which were used in a naive Bayes classifier (R e1071). TCRdb reran the public reads through fastp at Q25 and MiXCR, keeping productive beta chains. Under each unique CDR3 protein, matching rows form one entry showing the most common genes and DNA. TCRdb's processing, not the study's, gives the V and J calls here. This sample gives 600,000 or so distinct CDR3 sequences in total; 13% to 15% of them show up just once. Roughly 7% of the sample is taken by the ten largest.

Here is what the overall study found, with its caveats: In cross-validation, a model built on a 13 V-J signature told ophthalmopathy apart from stable hyperthyroidism with approximately 90% sensitivity and roughly 82% specificity, and in testing the same model reached 80%/75%. Sample size was not statistically predetermined, and investigators were not blinded to group allocation. Most expanded thyroid clonotypes (frequency above 0.001) were also detected in blood, suggesting blood repertoires may reflect thyroid immune responses. In validation, progression to ophthalmopathy was predicted by the model with 55% to 71% sensitivity and nearly 75% specificity, a median of around 6.5 months before onset.

The CDR3 runs 14 residues from the cysteine to the phenylalanine. Only CDR3 DNA remains: 42 bases, in frame from the first base. A distance of 12 bases separates the germline ends of V and J, which lose 3 bases and 4 bases respectively. Reading the germline V gene (reference sequence) gives CDR1 LNHDA and CDR2 SQIVND. Only a few counts were recorded for this clonotype. The antigen this receptor binds is unknown. Qualities for individual bases were not recorded, and no much larger clone is one base off. This TCR was sampled from a woman aged 18 to 35 with Graves' ophthalmopathy. Sequencing was performed on blood. The chain is made from TRBV19 and TRBJ1-1; perhaps TRBD1 is the D gene, with 5 bases matching. The nucleotides are TGTGCCAGTAGTATGGGGCAGGGACCCACTGAAGCTTTCTTT. Protein translation: CASSMGQGPTEAFF.